This T cell receptor beta chain was retrieved from a study of siplizumab effects on memory and regulatory T cells. Study context: The study paired mixed lymphocyte reactions, running them with siplizumab at approximately 0.94 ug/mL or without drug.

The mixed lymphocyte reaction cells were held in coculture (37°C) for approximately six days. Study findings and constraints: Proliferating Tregs from siplizumab cultures lacked functional confirmation of suppression. A naive or memory phenotype could not be assigned to roughly 75-96% of the proliferating CD4+ or CD8+ clones. Unstimulated subsets captured only a minor fraction of alloreactive clones.

TCRdb keeps only in-frame clones here, not all; method: immunoSEQ multiplex PCR. This sample yields 15,000 to 20,000 clones, of which under 50% are seen a single time; approximately 4.9% belongs to the top ten. Germline V gene data show CDR1 as ENHRY and CDR2 as SYGVKD. The CDR3 has 13 amino acids. Trimming took off 10 bases at V and 0 bases at J, with 12 bases between the two ends. As concerns this clone: The antigen is not known.

Sequenced: CFSE-low (dividing) CD4+ T cells sorted from an allogeneic mixed lymphocyte reaction. The chain recombines TRBV10-3 with TRBJ1-1; maybe TRBD1 (6 bases). The sequence was obtained from a human donor in good health; the cells came from an allogeneic mixed lymphocyte reaction. The CDR3 DNA reads as TGTGCCACCCGGACAGATATGAACACTGAAGCTTTCTTT. Encoded protein: CATRTDMNTEAFF.